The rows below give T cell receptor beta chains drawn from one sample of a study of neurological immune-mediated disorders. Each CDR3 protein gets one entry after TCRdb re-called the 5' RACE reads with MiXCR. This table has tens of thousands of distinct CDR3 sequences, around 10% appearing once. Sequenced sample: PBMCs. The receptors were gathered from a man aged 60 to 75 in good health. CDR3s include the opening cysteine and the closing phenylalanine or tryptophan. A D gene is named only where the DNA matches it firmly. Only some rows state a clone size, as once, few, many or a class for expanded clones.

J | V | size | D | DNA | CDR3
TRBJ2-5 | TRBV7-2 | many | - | TGTGCCAGCAGCTTATCTCAGCGGCCTCAAGAGACCCAGTACTTC | CASSLSQRPQETQYF
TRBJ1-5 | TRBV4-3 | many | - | TGCGCCAGCAGCCAAGATCTGAGCTACAATCAGCCCCAGCATTTT | CASSQDLSYNQPQHF
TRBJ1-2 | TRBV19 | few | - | TGTGCCAGTAGTATCGGGGGCGCAGATTATGGCTACACCTTC | CASSIGGADYGYTF
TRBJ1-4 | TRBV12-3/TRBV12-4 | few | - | TGTGCCAGCAGTCTCGGGCCTCAGGGAGAAAAACTGTTTTTT | CASSLGPQGEKLFF
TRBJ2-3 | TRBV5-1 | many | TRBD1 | TGCGCCAGCAGCCCCGGGACAGGGAGCGATACGCAGTATTTT | CASSPGTGSDTQYF
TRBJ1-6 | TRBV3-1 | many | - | TGTGCCAGCAGCCAGCTGAGGGATAATTCACCCCTCCACTTT | CASSQLRDNSPLHF
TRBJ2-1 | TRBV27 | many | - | TGTGCCAGCAGTTTAGAGGGATACAATGAGCAGTTCTTC | CASSLEGYNEQFF
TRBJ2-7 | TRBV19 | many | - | TGTGCCAGTAGTATAGTTGTAGCGTCGGCGTACGAGCAGTACTTC | CASSIVVASAYEQYF
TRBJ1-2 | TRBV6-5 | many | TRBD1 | TGTGCCAGCAGTGCGGACAGGGGAAGGGGCTACACCTTC | CASSADRGRGYTF
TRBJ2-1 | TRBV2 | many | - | TGTGCCAGCATACTGGGCGCGAATTACAATGAGCAGTTCTTC | CASILGANYNEQFF
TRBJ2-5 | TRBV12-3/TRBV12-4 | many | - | TGTGCCAGCAGTATAACCGGGACCGCTCCCCAGTACTTC | CASSITGTAPQYF
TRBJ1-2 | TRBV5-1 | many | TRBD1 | TGCGCCAGCAGCTCGGGACAGGGGGCAAAGGACTATGGCTACACCTTC | CASSSGQGAKDYGYTF
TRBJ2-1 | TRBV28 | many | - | TGTGCCAGCAGTTTCCAGTACAATGAGCAGTTCTTC | CASSFQYNEQFF
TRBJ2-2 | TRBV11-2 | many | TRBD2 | TGTGCCAGCAGCTTTTATCATAGCGGGGGGGGAAACACCGGGGAGCTGTTTTTT | CASSFYHSGGGNTGELFF
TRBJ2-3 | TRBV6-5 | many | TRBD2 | TGTGCCAGCAGTTTATGGACTAGCGGGGGCCCCACAGATACGCAGTATTTT | CASSLWTSGGPTDTQYF
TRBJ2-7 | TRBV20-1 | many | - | TGCAGTGCTATCGGGACAACTTCCTACGAGCAGTACTTC | CSAIGTTSYEQYF
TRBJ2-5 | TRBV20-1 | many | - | TGCAGTGCACACCTAGGGGGGCAAGAGACCCAGTACTTC | CSAHLGGQETQYF
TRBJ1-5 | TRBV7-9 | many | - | TGTGCCAGCAGCTCAACAGGACCGAATCAGCCCCAGCATTTT | CASSSTGPNQPQHF
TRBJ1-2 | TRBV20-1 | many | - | TGCAGTGCTAGAGAACAGTTTTATGGCTACACCTTC | CSAREQFYGYTF
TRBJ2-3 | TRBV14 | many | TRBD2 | TGTGCCAGCAGCCAAGAAGGCCCCCTAGCGGGGGGAACAGATACGCAGTATTTT | CASSQEGPLAGGTDTQYF
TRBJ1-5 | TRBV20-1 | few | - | TGCAGTGCGGGGAGTGAATTCGATCAGCCCCAGCATTTT | CSAGSEFDQPQHF
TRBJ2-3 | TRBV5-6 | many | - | TGTGCCAGCAGCACCAACCCTACAGGCACAGATACGCAGTATTTT | CASSTNPTGTDTQYF
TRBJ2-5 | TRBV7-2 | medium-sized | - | TGTGCCAGCAGCTTAGCCAGGGCGGAGACCCAGTACTTC | CASSLARAETQYF
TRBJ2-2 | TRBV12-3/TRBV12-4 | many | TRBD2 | TGTGCCAGCAGCGCGACTAGCGGGGGGGGCGCCGGGGAGCTGTTTTTT | CASSATSGGGAGELFF
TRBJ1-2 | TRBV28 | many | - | TGTGCCAGCAGTTCGGGGGGCAGCTATGGCTACACCTTC | CASSSGGSYGYTF
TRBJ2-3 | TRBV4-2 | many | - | TGTGCCAGCAGCCAAGAGGCAGCGAAAAGGGATACGCAGTATTTT | CASSQEAAKRDTQYF
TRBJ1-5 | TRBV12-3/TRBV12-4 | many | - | TGTGCCAGCAGTTTAGCCCCCGACCCTGGGCAGCCCCAGCATTTT | CASSLAPDPGQPQHF
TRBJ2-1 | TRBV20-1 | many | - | TGCAGTGCTAGAGTGGTCCGTAATGAGCAGTTCTTC | CSARVVRNEQFF
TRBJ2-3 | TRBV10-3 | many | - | TGTGCCATCAGTGCCCCTACAGACAGGCCCAGCACAGATACGCAGTATTTT | CAISAPTDRPSTDTQYF
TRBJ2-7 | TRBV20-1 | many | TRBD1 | TGCAGTGCTAGAGAAACCGGGACAGGGTACTACGAGCAGTACTTC | CSARETGTGYYEQYF
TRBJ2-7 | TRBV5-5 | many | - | TGTGCCAGCAGCTTCTCTTACGAGCAGTACTTC | CASSFSYEQYF
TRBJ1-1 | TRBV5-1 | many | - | TGCGCCAGCAGTAGGAGCCAGGGACTCACTGAAGCTTTCTTT | CASSRSQGLTEAFF
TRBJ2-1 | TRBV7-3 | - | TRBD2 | TGTGCCAGCAGCTTAGGGACTAGCGCGCCTAATGAGCAGTTCTTC | CASSLGTSAPNEQFF
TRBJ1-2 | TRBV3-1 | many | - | TGTGCCAGCAGCCAGGTCAACTATGGCTACACCTTC | CASSQVNYGYTF
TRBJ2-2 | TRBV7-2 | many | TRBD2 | TGTGCCAGCAGCTTAATAGCGGGGGGATCGACCGGGGAGCTGTTTTTT | CASSLIAGGSTGELFF
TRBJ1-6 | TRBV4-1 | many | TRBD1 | TGCGCCAGCAGCCAAGACCCCGGGACAGGGGGACATTCACCCCTCCACTTT | CASSQDPGTGGHSPLHF
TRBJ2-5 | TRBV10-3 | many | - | TGTGCCATCAGTGAGTCGAACTTACAAGAGACCCAGTACTTC | CAISESNLQETQYF
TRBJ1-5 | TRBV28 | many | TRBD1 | TGTGCCAGCAGTAGGGACAGTAATCAGCCCCAGCATTTT | CASSRDSNQPQHF
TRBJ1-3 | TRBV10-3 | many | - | TGTGCCATCGGGGGAGGGCTTATCTCTGGAAACACCATATATTTT | CAIGGGLISGNTIYF
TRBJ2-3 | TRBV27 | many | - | TGTGCCAGCACCCCGAAAGGGAGGCTAGCAACAGATACGCAGTATTTT | CASTPKGRLATDTQYF
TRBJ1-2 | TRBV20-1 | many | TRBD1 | TGCAGTGCTAGAGAAATGACAGGGGGAAGCTATGGCTACACCTTC | CSAREMTGGSYGYTF
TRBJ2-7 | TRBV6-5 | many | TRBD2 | TGTGCCAGCAGGGCAAGAGGGGAGGGCTACGAGCAGTACTTC | CASRARGEGYEQYF
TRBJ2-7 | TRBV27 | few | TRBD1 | TGTGCCAGCAGTCCCAGGACAGGGTTGTCGTACGAGCAGTACTTC | CASSPRTGLSYEQYF
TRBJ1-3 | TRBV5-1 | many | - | TGCGCCAGCAGCCACTCCGGAGACAGGAACTCTGGAAACACCATATATTTT | CASSHSGDRNSGNTIYF
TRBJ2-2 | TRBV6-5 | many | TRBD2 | TGTGCCAGCAAAAAGCGGGGGGACACCGGGGAGCTGTTTTTT | CASKKRGDTGELFF
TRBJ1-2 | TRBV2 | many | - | TGTGCCAGCAGTGGTACGGCGGGCGGCTACACCTTC | CASSGTAGGYTF
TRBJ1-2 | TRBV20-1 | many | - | TGCAGTGCGGCACAGTCGTATGGCTACACCTTC | CSAAQSYGYTF
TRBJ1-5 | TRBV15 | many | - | TGTGCCACCAGCAGAGTTCCAGGGCAGGAACGGCATTTT | CATSRVPGQERHF
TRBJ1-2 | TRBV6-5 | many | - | TGTGCCAGCAGTAAACAGGGCTGGGGCTACACCTTC | CASSKQGWGYTF
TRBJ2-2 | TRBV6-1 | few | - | TGTGCCAGCAGCGAGGACCAGACGAGGGGGGAGCTGTTTTTT | CASSEDQTRGELFF
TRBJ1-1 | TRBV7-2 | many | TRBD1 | TGTGCCAGCTTGACAGGGCATCAGAACACTGAAGCTTTCTTT | CASLTGHQNTEAFF
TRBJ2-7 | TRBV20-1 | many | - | TGCAGTGCTAGGGAGGCCGCAGGGGGGTACGAGCAGTACTTC | CSAREAAGGYEQYF
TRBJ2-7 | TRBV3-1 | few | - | TGTGCCAGCAGCCAAGAACTATGGGAGCAGTACTTC | CASSQELWEQYF
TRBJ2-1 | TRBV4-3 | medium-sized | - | TGCGCCAGCAGCCAAGGAGGTCGTAACAATGAGCAGTTCTTC | CASSQGGRNNEQFF
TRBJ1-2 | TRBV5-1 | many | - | TGCGCCAGCAGCCCGAACCAGGGTCCGGATGGCTACACCTTC | CASSPNQGPDGYTF
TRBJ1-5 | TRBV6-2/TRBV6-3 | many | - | TGTGCCAGCAGTTACTCGAATCGGGCCAATCAGCCCCAGCATTTT | CASSYSNRANQPQHF
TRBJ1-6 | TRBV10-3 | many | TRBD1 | TGTGCCATCAGCGAACAGGGGAGGCGTTCACCCCTCCACTTT | CAISEQGRRSPLHF